These 20 T cell receptor beta chains were sequenced from one sample in a study of response to subunit inactivated influenza vaccine. TCRdb reanalysed the RT-PCR reads using MiXCR and keeps one entry per CDR3 protein. The sample consists of some 600,000 distinct CDR3 sequences, 14% of them appearing once. The sequencing here drew on PBMCs from blood, taken 14 days before vaccination. All receptors come from a man aged 50 or older who received an inactivated influenza vaccine.

The J gene is TRBJ2-4, the V gene TRBV15, with TRBD1 matching 8 bases. Germline V gene data show CDR1 as LNHNV and CDR2 as YYDKDF (reference sequence). After removal of 4 bases from V and 10 bases from J, the junction contained 6 bases not matched to a gene. The CDR3 sequence is 13 residues long. CDR3 coding DNA: TGTGCCACCAGCAAAGGACAGGGATGGATTCAGTACTTC. It is translated as CATSKGQGWIQYF.

With respect to this clonotype: This may arise from a read error, as a much more abundant clone is one base away. The CDR3 nucleotides are TGTGCCAGCAGACTCAGGACAGGGCTCTACGAGCAGTACTTC. Protein sequence: CASRLRTGLYEQYF. The chain recombines TRBV28 with TRBJ2-7; 8 bases match TRBD1. This CDR3 is 14 amino acids long. Germline assignment: CDR1 MDHEN and CDR2 SYDVKM. The junction had 7 bases not matched to a gene; V was cut back by 6 bases and J by 3 bases.

This rearrangement joins TRBV5-4 to TRBJ1-1; perhaps TRBD1 as D (5 bases). Per germline, CDR1 SGHNT and CDR2 YYREEE (reference sequence). The CDR3 extends over 15 amino acids. Deletions cut 2 bases from V and 0 bases from J, with 11 bases between. CDR3 sequence reads: CASSLGEGLNTEAFF. The CDR3 DNA reads as TGTGCCAGCAGCTTAGGAGAGGGGTTGAACACTGAAGCTTTCTTT. The entire variable domain, with the rest obtained from reference TRBV5-4 and TRBJ1-1, is as follows: ETGVTQSPTHLIKTRGQQVTLRCSSQSGHNTVSWYQQALGQGPQFIFQYYREEENGRGNFPPRFSGLQFPNYSSELNVNALELDDSALYLCASSLGEGLNTEAFFGQGTRLTVV.

There are many counts of this clonotype. V is TRBV15 and J is TRBJ1-2; D possibly corresponds to TRBD1 (5 bases). The V gene's germline CDR1 is LNHNV and CDR2 YYDKDF (reference sequence). Trimming cost V 5 bases and J 0 bases, with 13 bases left between them. The CDR3 sequence is 15 residues long. The CDR3 loop is CATSGSLTANYGYTF. CDR3 DNA sequence: TGTGCCACCAGCGGATCCCTGACAGCTAACTATGGCTACACCTTC.

This chain uses TRBV6-6 with TRBJ2-7; D possibly corresponds to TRBD1 (5 bases). This CDR3 contains 13 residues. Germline assignment: CDR1 MNHNY and CDR2 SVGAGI (reference sequence). V lost 7 bases, J lost 6 bases, and 16 bases lay in between. As DNA, the CDR3 is TGTGCCAGCACCCAACCAGGGTCGGGCGAGCAGTACTTC. Its translation is CASTQPGSGEQYF.

Regarding this clonotype: The junction departs from the called germline gene at one end, perhaps through a read error. V is TRBV6-2 or TRBV6-3 and J is TRBJ2-7, with 7 positions matching TRBD1. Germline CDR1 MNHEY, CDR2 SVGEGT. This CDR3 comprises 15 residues. CDR3 region: CASRKTGEKIQFDNF. DNA of the CDR3: TGTGCCAGCAGAAAAACAGGGGAAAAAATACAGTTCGACAACTTC.

This clonotype was observed a handful of times. This chain joins TRBV6-5 and TRBJ2-7; TRBD1 matches 9 bases. V shed 5 bases, J shed 3 bases, and the junction held 8 bases outside the gene matches. Germline V CDR1 and CDR2: MNHEY, SVGAGI. This CDR3 comprises 15 residues. The CDR3 protein is CASSTPGQGFYEQYF. The CDR3, as DNA: TGTGCCAGCAGTACTCCGGGACAGGGATTCTACGAGCAGTACTTC.

This clonotype was recorded at least ten times. The rearrangement joins TRBV25-1 to TRBJ2-5, with D unresolved. The CDR3 has 12 residues. CDR1 MGHDK and CDR2 SYGVNS come from the germline V gene. Trimming removed 10 bases at V and 4 bases at J, with 13 bases between. The CDR3 coding sequence is TGTGCCACCCAACGCGGCCGAGAGACCCAGTACTTC. Its translation: CATQRGRETQYF.

V and J are TRBV7-2 and TRBJ1-1, with no clear D. Trimming shortened V by 5 bases and J by 1 base, and 14 bases separated the two germline ends. This CDR3 is 15 amino acids long. Germline CDR1 reads SGHTA; CDR2 reads FQGNSA. The CDR3, as DNA: TGTGCCAGCAGCCCCGGTCGGGAGAGGAACACTGAAGCTTTCTTT. Protein: CASSPGRERNTEAFF.

This clonotype was counted between two and nine times. The chain employs TRBV3-1 and TRBJ2-4; TRBD1 aligns across 8 bases. The germline gives CDR1 LGHDT, CDR2 YNNKEL (reference sequence). The ends lost 3 bases at V and 3 bases at J; junction bases unmatched: 4. The CDR3 covers 15 residues. Written as DNA, the CDR3 is TGTGCCAGCAGCCAGGCCGGGACAGGCAAAAACATTCAGTACTTC. This codes for CASSQAGTGKNIQYF.

This clonotype was picked up a small number of times. V usage is TRBV10-2 and J usage is TRBJ1-1, with D unresolved. V was cut by 5 bases and J by 0 bases, with 16 bases left in between. This CDR3 contains 16 residues. From germline, CDR1 is WSHSY and CDR2 SAAADI. The CDR3 region is CASSNGRSIMNTEAFF. In DNA, the CDR3 is TGCGCCAGCAGTAACGGGAGATCAATAATGAACACTGAAGCTTTCTTT.

This chain connects TRBV6-1 to TRBJ2-7; 7 nucleotides match TRBD1. Germline CDR1 is MNHNS and CDR2 is SASEGT. Trimming at V came to 6 bases and at J to 0 bases, leaving 5 bases not matched to a gene. CDR3 length: 14 amino acids. In DNA, the CDR3 is TGTGCCAGCAGCGACAGGGACGGCTCCTACGAGCAGTACTTC. Protein product: CASSDRDGSYEQYF.

This clonotype was detected ten times or more. V is TRBV24-1 and J is TRBJ1-5, with unresolved D. V lost 0 bases, J lost 7 bases, and 6 bases lay in between. In germline, CDR1 is KGHDR, CDR2 SFDVKD. The CDR3 runs 13 residues. For the CDR3, the DNA is TGTGCCACCAGTGATTTGCTGGGACAGCCCCAGCATTTT. It specifies CATSDLLGQPQHF.

The rearrangement links TRBV2 to TRBJ2-5; 9 bases are shared with TRBD1. CDR1 SNHLY and CDR2 FYNNEI come from the germline V gene. Losses at the gene ends were 2 bases for V and 4 bases for J; bases not matched to a gene: 5. The CDR3 is made up of 15 amino acids. CDR3 amino acids: CASSESGTGLETQYF. CDR3 nucleotides: TGTGCCAGCAGTGAAAGCGGGACAGGGCTAGAGACCCAGTACTTC.

Only a few counts were recorded for this clonotype. V and J are TRBV5-6 and TRBJ2-5; tentatively, D is TRBD1 or TRBD2 (5 bases each). The length of the CDR3 is 13 residues. V was cut by 8 bases and J by 5 bases, with 16 bases left in between. Germline assignment: CDR1 SGHDT and CDR2 YYEEEE. The chain's CDR3 is CASRRGVEETQYF. The CDR3 DNA sequence: TGTGCCAGTCGGCGAGGGGTTGAGGAGACCCAGTACTTC.

This clonotype was found a few times. V and J are TRBV12-3 or TRBV12-4 and TRBJ2-7, with D perhaps assigned TRBD1 or TRBD2 (5 bases each). V was shortened by 3 bases and J by 3 bases, with 12 bases between the two germline ends. This CDR3 has 14 amino acids. The CDR3 DNA is TGTGCCAGCAGTTTCACTGGGACCTACTACGAGCAGTACTTC. Translated: CASSFTGTYYEQYF.

This clonotype was detected a few times. The J gene is TRBJ2-3, the V gene TRBV3-1; 8 bases match TRBD1. CDR3 length: 15 residues. CDR1 and CDR2 (germline): LGHDT, YNNKEL (reference sequence). V trimming: 4 bases; J trimming: 4 bases; junction bases outside the gene matches: 7. The CDR3 region is CASSRRTGRADTQYF. In DNA, the CDR3 is TGTGCCAGCAGCCGCCGGACAGGGCGGGCAGATACGCAGTATTTT.

V usage is TRBV29-1 and J usage is TRBJ2-7, with TRBD2 matching 12 bases. CDR1 is SQVTM, CDR2 ANQGSEA, per germline. This CDR3 is built from 15 residues. The J segment lost 2 bases and the V segment lost 4 bases, leaving 6 bases of the junction unmatched. The CDR3 region has the DNA TGCAGCGTTGTGGCTAGCGGGAGGGCAGCCTACGAGCAGTACTTC. Translating gives CSVVASGRAAYEQYF.

The V call is TRBV9, the J call TRBJ1-3; D is perhaps TRBD1 (6 bases). The V gene's germline CDR1 is SGDLS and CDR2 YYNGEE. This CDR3 contains 16 residues. Trimming cost V 4 bases and J 3 bases, with 17 bases left between them. This chain's CDR3 is CASSPNPQGGGNTIYF. Here the CDR3 DNA reads TGTGCCAGCAGCCCGAATCCACAGGGAGGTGGAAACACCATATATTTT.

The rearrangement uses TRBV7-2 and TRBJ2-3, with TRBD2 as a possible D gene (6 bases). The germline V gene has CDR1 SGHTA and CDR2 FQGNSA. The length of the CDR3 is 17 residues. The V end was cut by 4 bases, the J end by 3 bases, with 20 bases between. The CDR3 sequence is CASSSRLELFRTDTQYF. The CDR3 DNA reads as TGTGCCAGCAGCTCCCGACTAGAACTATTCAGGACAGATACGCAGTATTTT.